The 27 T cell receptor beta chains below were found in one sample sequenced in a study of blood T cell repertoires in COVID-19 (TCRdb year 2020). Receptors were amplified or captured by the immunoSEQ multiplex PCR assay. TCRdb took this table from immuneACCESS and kept in-frame rearrangements with V and J called. Such tables lack part of the clones; where checked against another copy, unresolved V genes explain under half of the gap, and the rest is unexplained. A total of over 200,000 clones appear in this sample, approximately 85% of them only once. The ten largest account for 1.5% to 2% of the sample. The specimen was PBMCs or T cells enriched from blood (not recorded which). All receptors come from a woman aged 50 to 65 who had recovered from COVID-19.

The J gene is TRBJ1-5, the V gene TRBV6-1, with D tentatively TRBD1 (5 bases). V lost 3 bases and J 4 bases, leaving 10 bases between the germline ends. The CDR3 is made up of 14 amino acids. CDR1 MNHNS and CDR2 SASEGT come from the germline V gene. CDR3 loop: CASSEQGGNQPQHF. DNA for the CDR3: TGTGCCAGCAGTGAGCAGGGTGGTAATCAGCCCCAGCATTTT.

J is TRBJ1-5 and V is TRBV14; D gene ambiguous. CDR1 is SGHDN and CDR2 is FVKESK in the germline V gene. Trimming took off 4 bases at V and 6 bases at J, with 10 bases between the two ends. CDR3 length equals 13 residues. The CDR3 reads CASSLWEGQPQHF. DNA for the CDR3: TGTGCCAGCAGCCTTTGGGAGGGTCAGCCCCAGCATTTT.

This clone was seen just once. The chain uses TRBV11-2 and TRBJ2-3, with D possibly matching TRBD1 (7 bases). The CDR3 is 14 residues long. Trimming pared 5 bases from V and 4 bases from J, leaving 13 bases between. Per the germline V gene, CDR1 is SGHAT and CDR2 is FQNNGV. The CDR3 coding sequence is TGTGCCAGCAGCCAAGACAGGGACTCAGATACGCAGTATTTT. Translation gives CASSQDRDSDTQYF.

V and J are TRBV5-4 and TRBJ2-1, with D possibly being TRBD2 (5 bases). The V gene's germline CDR1 is SGHNT and CDR2 YYREEE (reference sequence). Trimming pared 3 bases from V and 4 bases from J, leaving 8 bases between. The CDR3 covers 13 residues. The CDR3 DNA follows: TGTGCCAGCAGCTCTGGACTTTACAATGAGCAGTTCTTC. It specifies CASSSGLYNEQFF.

The V call is TRBV6-5, the J call TRBJ1-1, with D unclear. The V and J ends lost 10 bases and 4 bases respectively, with 7 bases between them. The CDR3 runs to 10 residues. Germline CDR1 is MNHEY and CDR2 is SVGAGI. The DNA of the CDR3 is TGTGCCACCGGGATCACTGAAGCTTTCTTT. Its translation is CATGITEAFF.

The gene calls are TRBV18 and TRBJ2-5; perhaps TRBD2 as D (5 bases). The CDR3 has 13 amino acids. Germline assignment: CDR1 KGHSH and CDR2 LQKENI. The V and J ends lost 5 bases and 1 base respectively, with 8 bases between them. This CDR3 reads CASSSRAQETQYF. CDR3 DNA sequence: TGTGCCAGCTCATCGAGGGCCCAAGAGACCCAGTACTTC. Drawing the rest from reference TRBV18 and TRBJ2-5, the complete variable domain is NAGVMQNPRHLVRRRGQEARLRCSPMKGHSHVYWYRQLPEEGLKFMVYLQKENIIDESGMPKERFSAEFPKEGPSILRIQQVVRGDSAAYFCASSSRAQETQYFGPGTRLLVL.

The rearrangement uses TRBV29-1 and TRBJ2-7; 10 bases agree with TRBD2. Germline CDR1 reads SQVTM; CDR2 reads ANQGSEA. V gave up 4 bases and J gave up 0 bases; unmatched junction bases: 3. The CDR3 consists of 14 residues. CDR3 protein: CSVARTSGSYEQYF. DNA of the CDR3: TGCAGCGTTGCAAGGACTAGCGGCTCCTACGAGCAGTACTTC.

The gene calls are TRBV7-6 and TRBJ2-2, with TRBD1 matching over 9 bases. Germline V gene lookup returns CDR1 SGHVS and CDR2 FNYEAQ. This CDR3 has 15 amino acids. Trimming cost V 3 bases and J 5 bases; bases outside gene matches: 4. CDR3 loop: CASSFGQGRTGELFF. CDR3 nucleotides: TGTGCCAGCAGCTTCGGACAGGGGAGAACCGGGGAGCTGTTTTTT.

The chain couples TRBV7-9 to TRBJ2-1; no reliable D call. CDR1 is SEHNR, CDR2 FQNEAQ, per germline (reference sequence). V was trimmed by 5 bases and J by 4 bases, leaving 18 bases between them. The CDR3 totals 16 residues. Here the CDR3 DNA reads TGTGCCAGCAGCCTGGTTTTAGAGGCCTTTTACAATGAGCAGTTCTTC. Protein: CASSLVLEAFYNEQFF.

This clone was counted between two and nine times. The J gene is TRBJ2-1, the V gene TRBV7-3, with TRBD2 matching 9 bases. Trimming removed 5 bases from V and 3 bases from J; junction bases left unmatched: 5. Germline V CDR1 and CDR2: SGHTA, FQGTGA. The length of the CDR3 is 15 residues. The CDR3 spells CASSISGSYYNEQFF. The DNA for the CDR3 is TGTGCCAGCAGCATTAGCGGGAGTTACTACAATGAGCAGTTCTTC.

The V call is TRBV19, the J call TRBJ1-5; possible D gene TRBD1, 6 bases. The CDR3 is 14 amino acids. Germline V gene data show CDR1 as LNHDA and CDR2 as SQIVND (reference sequence). V was clipped by 3 bases and J by 4 bases, with 10 bases between them. The CDR3 sequence: CASSMQTGNQPQHF. CDR3 coding DNA: TGTGCCAGTAGTATGCAAACAGGGAATCAGCCCCAGCATTTT.

This chain links TRBV5-1 with TRBJ2-1; 7 nucleotides line up with TRBD2. The V segment lost 6 bases and the J segment 1 base; nucleotides outside the gene matches: 7. Per germline, CDR1 SGHRS and CDR2 YFSETQ. CDR3 length: 15 residues. The CDR3 region is CASTPGGRSYNEQFF. The CDR3 region has the DNA TGCGCCAGCACCCCCGGCGGGAGATCCTACAATGAGCAGTTCTTC.

The chain uses TRBV6-5 and TRBJ1-5; D unclear. The CDR3 covers 14 residues. Deletions cut 6 bases from V and 9 bases from J, with 18 bases between. Per germline, CDR1 MNHEY and CDR2 SVGAGI. The DNA for the CDR3 is TGTGCCAGCAGGGGAGGTTGGGATTTCGGGCCCCAGCATTTT. As protein: CASRGGWDFGPQHF.

The V and J genes are TRBV3-1 (or the pseudogene TRBV3-2) and TRBJ2-5; possibly TRBD2 for D (7 bases). Germline assignment: CDR1 LGHDT and CDR2 YNNKEL (reference sequence). This CDR3 is 14 amino acids long. Trimming took 4 bases from V and 4 from J, leaving 13 bases between them. The DNA of the CDR3 is TGTGCCAGCAGCCCTTTCGGGGGGCGAGAGACCCAGTACTTC. The encoded protein is CASSPFGGRETQYF.

The chain recombines TRBV28 with TRBJ2-7; 10 bases match TRBD1. Germline loops: CDR1 MDHEN, CDR2 SYDVKM. The CDR3 is 16 amino acids. J was trimmed by 3 bases and V by 4 bases; bases with no gene match: 9. The CDR3 protein is CASSWTPGQGLYEQYF. CDR3 in DNA: TGTGCCAGCAGTTGGACCCCGGGACAGGGGCTCTACGAGCAGTACTTC.

This chain links TRBV9 with TRBJ2-2, with 7 nucleotides matching TRBD1. The CDR3 runs 15 residues. Per germline, CDR1 SGDLS and CDR2 YYNGEE. J gave up 5 bases and V 2 bases, and 6 bases lay outside the gene matches. The CDR3 bases are TGTGCCAGCAGCGTCGGGACAGAAGCAACCGGGGAGCTGTTTTTT. Translation gives CASSVGTEATGELFF. Variable domain in full (rest from reference TRBV9 and TRBJ2-2): DSGVTQTPKHLITATGQRVTLRCSPRSGDLSVYWYQQSLDQGLQFLIQYYNGEERAKGNILERFSAQQFPDLHSELNLSSLELGDSALYFCASSVGTEATGELFFGEGSRLTVL.

This chain's CDR3 is CASRGGLSPLHF. The CDR3 DNA is TGTGCCAGCAGGGGGGGTCTCTCACCCCTCCACTTT. The chain has TRBV6-6 and TRBJ1-6, with D possibly TRBD1 on 5 matching bases. Germline CDR1 MNHNY, CDR2 SVGAGI (reference sequence). This CDR3 has 12 amino acids. Trimming removed 6 bases at V and 10 bases at J, with 10 bases between.

CDR3 DNA sequence: TGTGCCAGCAGTTTAAGGGCAGGGAACGGGAACACTGAAGCTTTCTTT. Translating gives CASSLRAGNGNTEAFF. The genes are TRBV27 and TRBJ1-1, with D perhaps TRBD1 (5 bases). CDR1 MNHEY and CDR2 SMNVEV come from the germline V gene (reference sequence). V was cut by 2 bases and J by 1 base, with 14 bases left in between. The CDR3 spans 16 residues.

CDR3 in amino acids: CATSEGGHRGSGVGELFF. The CDR3 coding sequence is TGTGCCACCAGTGAGGGGGGACACAGGGGGTCTGGAGTCGGGGAGCTGTTTTTT. The genes are TRBV24-1 and TRBJ2-2; 8 bases are a match to TRBD1. Trimming cost V 4 bases and J 7 bases; bases outside gene matches: 16. Germline lookup yields CDR1 KGHDR and CDR2 SFDVKD. CDR3 length: 18 amino acids.

The sample holds one count of this clone. The chain is built from TRBV4-1 and TRBJ1-6; 7 bases map to TRBD1. The CDR3 runs to 16 residues. V was clipped by 0 bases and J by 10 bases; unmatched bases: 9. CDR1 and CDR2 from the germline V gene are MGHRA and YSYEKL. The CDR3 nucleotides are TGCGCCAGCAGCCAAGATCATAACAGGGGTAGGTCACCCCTCCACTTT. It encodes CASSQDHNRGRSPLHF.

The V and J genes are TRBV24-1 and TRBJ2-1; TRBD2 matches 14 bases. The V and J ends lost 7 bases and 0 bases, in that order; junction bases with no gene match: 16. The CDR3 length is 21 residues. The germline V gene encodes CDR1 KGHDR and CDR2 SFDVKD. The CDR3 loop reads CATRGTGTSGRGSSSYNEQFF. The DNA of the CDR3 is TGTGCCACCAGAGGGACAGGGACTAGCGGGAGAGGTAGCAGCTCCTACAATGAGCAGTTCTTC.

The rearrangement joins TRBV7-8 to TRBJ1-3; the D gene is possibly TRBD1 (6 bases). Trimming removed 5 bases at V and 0 bases at J, with 14 bases between. Germline V CDR1 and CDR2: SGHVS, FQNEAQ. There are 16 residues in the CDR3. This chain's CDR3 is CASSLWDTYSGNTIYF. CDR3 nucleotides: TGTGCCAGCAGCCTCTGGGACACCTACTCTGGAAACACCATATATTTT.

This chain connects TRBV6-5 to TRBJ1-5; 7 nucleotides match TRBD1. CDR1 MNHEY and CDR2 SVGAGI come from the germline V gene. V was pared by 10 bases and J by 3 bases, with 9 bases of the junction left unmatched. There are 14 residues in the CDR3. CDR3 nucleotides: TGTGCCACCGCAGACAGGGTCGACAATCAGCCCCAGCATTTT. It encodes CATADRVDNQPQHF.

This rearrangement joins TRBV18 to TRBJ1-5; no firm D call. Germline V gene sequence: CDR1 KGHSH, CDR2 LQKENI. Trimming removed 2 bases at V and 0 bases at J, with 11 bases between. The CDR3 contains 16 residues. Written as DNA, the CDR3 is TGTGCCAGCTCACCAAGCCGGGTGTCTAGCAATCAGCCCCAGCATTTT. It yields the protein CASSPSRVSSNQPQHF.

The chain uses TRBV7-9 and TRBJ1-2; 7 nucleotides match TRBD1. V gave up 5 bases and J gave up 4 bases; unmatched junction bases: 7. CDR1 and CDR2 from the germline V gene are SEHNR and FQNEAQ (reference sequence). There are 14 residues in the CDR3. In DNA, the CDR3 is TGTGCCAGCAGCGTCAGACAGGGTGCCTATGGCTACACCTTC. Its translation is CASSVRQGAYGYTF.

The chain joins TRBV5-1 to TRBJ1-5; D gene uncertain. Germline V gene sequence: CDR1 SGHRS, CDR2 YFSETQ. The CDR3 extends over 13 amino acids. Trimming removed 4 bases from V and 6 bases from J, with 11 bases in between. The DNA for the CDR3 is TGCGCCAGCAGCGGGGAGGGTGGTCAGCCCCAGCATTTT. It translates to CASSGEGGQPQHF.

The CDR3 is CASSHRTGTGGEETQYF. For the CDR3, the DNA is TGCGCCAGCAGCCACCGCACCGGGACAGGGGGTGAAGAGACCCAGTACTTC. The V call is TRBV4-1, the J call TRBJ2-5; TRBD1 matches 11 bases. The CDR3 length is 17 residues. Germline V gene sequence: CDR1 MGHRA, CDR2 YSYEKL. V shed 3 bases and J 3 bases; nucleotides not matched to a gene: 9.